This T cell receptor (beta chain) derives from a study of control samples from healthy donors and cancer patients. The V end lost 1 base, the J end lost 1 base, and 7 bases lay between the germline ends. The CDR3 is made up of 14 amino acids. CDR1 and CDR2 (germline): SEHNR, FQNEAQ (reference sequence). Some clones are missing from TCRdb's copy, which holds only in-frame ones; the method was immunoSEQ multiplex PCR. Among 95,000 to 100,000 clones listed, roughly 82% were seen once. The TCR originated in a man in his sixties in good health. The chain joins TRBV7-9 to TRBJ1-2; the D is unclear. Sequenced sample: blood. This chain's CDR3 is CASSLGQNNYGYTF. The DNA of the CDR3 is TGTGCCAGCAGCTTAGGCCAGAATAACTATGGCTACACCTTC.